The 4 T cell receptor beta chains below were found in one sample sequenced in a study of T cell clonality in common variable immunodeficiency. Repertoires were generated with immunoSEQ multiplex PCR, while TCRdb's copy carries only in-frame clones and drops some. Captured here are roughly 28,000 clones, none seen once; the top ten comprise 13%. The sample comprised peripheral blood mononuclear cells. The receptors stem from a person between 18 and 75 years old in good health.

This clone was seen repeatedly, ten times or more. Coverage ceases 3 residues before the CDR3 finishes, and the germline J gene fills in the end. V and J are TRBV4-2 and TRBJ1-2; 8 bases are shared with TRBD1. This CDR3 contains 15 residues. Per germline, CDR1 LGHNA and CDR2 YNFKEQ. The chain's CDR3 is CASSQETGGRGGYTF. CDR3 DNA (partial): TGTGCCAGCAGCCAAGAAACAGGGGGAAGGGGAGGC.

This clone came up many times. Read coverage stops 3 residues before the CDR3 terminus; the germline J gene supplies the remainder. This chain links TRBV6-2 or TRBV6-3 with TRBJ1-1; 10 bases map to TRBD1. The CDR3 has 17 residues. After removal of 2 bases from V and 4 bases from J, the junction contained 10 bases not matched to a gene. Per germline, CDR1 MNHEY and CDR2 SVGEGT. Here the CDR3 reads CASSYARQGAIRTEAFF. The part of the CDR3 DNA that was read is TGTGCCAGCAGTTACGCCCGACAGGGGGCTATACGCACTGAA.

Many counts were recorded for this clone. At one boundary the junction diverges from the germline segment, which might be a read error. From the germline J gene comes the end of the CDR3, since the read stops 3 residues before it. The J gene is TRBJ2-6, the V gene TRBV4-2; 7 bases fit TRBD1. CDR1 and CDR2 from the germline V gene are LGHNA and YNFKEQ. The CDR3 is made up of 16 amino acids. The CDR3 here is CASSPTGNSGANVLTF. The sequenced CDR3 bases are TGCGCCAGCAGCCCGACAGGGAACAGTGGGGCCAACGTC.

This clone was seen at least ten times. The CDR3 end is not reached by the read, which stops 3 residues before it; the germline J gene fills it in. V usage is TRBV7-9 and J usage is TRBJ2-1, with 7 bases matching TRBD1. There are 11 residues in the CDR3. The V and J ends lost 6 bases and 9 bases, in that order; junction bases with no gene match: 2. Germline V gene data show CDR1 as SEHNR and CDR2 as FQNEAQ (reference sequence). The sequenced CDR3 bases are TGTGCCAGCAGAGGGGGCACTGAG. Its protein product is CASRGGTE. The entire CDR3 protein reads CASRGGTEQFF.